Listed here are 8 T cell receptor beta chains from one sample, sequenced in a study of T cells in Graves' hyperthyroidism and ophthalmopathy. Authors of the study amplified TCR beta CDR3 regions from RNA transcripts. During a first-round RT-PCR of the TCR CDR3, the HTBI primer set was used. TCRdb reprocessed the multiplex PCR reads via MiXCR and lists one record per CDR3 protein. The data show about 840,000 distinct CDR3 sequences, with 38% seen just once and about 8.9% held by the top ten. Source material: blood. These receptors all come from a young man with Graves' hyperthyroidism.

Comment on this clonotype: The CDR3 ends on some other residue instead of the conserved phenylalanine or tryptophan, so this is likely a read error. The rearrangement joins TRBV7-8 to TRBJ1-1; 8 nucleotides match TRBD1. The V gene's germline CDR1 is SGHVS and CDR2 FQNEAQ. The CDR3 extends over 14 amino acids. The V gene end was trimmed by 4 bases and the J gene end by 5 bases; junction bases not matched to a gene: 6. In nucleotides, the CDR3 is TGTGCCAGCAGCTATCAGGGGGCGCGGACTGAAGCTTTCTAT. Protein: CASSYQGARTEAFY.

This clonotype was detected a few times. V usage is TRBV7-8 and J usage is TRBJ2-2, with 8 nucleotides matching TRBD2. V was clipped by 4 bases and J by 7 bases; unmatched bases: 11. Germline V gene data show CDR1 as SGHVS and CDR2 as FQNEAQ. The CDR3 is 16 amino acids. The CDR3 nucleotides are TGTGCCAGCAGCTCAGTAAGGACTAGCAGTATCGGGGAGCTGTTTTTT. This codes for CASSSVRTSSIGELFF. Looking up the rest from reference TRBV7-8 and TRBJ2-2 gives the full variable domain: GAGVSQSPRYKVAKRGQDVALRCDPISGHVSLFWYQQALGQGPEFLTYFQNEAQLDKSGLPSDRFFAERPEGSVSTLKIQRTQQEDSAVYLCASSSVRTSSIGELFFGEGSRLTVL.

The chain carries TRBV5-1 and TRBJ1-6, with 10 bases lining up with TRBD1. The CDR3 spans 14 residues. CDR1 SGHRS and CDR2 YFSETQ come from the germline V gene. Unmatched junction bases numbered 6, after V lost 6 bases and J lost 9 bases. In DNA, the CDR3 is TGCGCCAGCACCTCTGGACAGGGGGGTTCACCCCTCCACTTT. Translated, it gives CASTSGQGGSPLHF.

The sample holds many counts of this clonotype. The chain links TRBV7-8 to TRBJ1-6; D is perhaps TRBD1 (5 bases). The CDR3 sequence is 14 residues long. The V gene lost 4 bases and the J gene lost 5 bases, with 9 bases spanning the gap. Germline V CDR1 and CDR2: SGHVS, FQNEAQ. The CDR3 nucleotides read TGTGCCAGCAGCTACCTGACAGATAATTCACCCCTCCACTTT. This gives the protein CASSYLTDNSPLHF.

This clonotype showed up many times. CDR3 loop: CASSLPVRNTEAFF. Written as DNA, the CDR3 is TGTGCCAGCAGCTTACCGGTACGGAACACTGAAGCTTTCTTT. The V call is TRBV7-9, the J call TRBJ1-1; D not resolved. Trimming stripped 2 bases from V and 1 base from J, with 8 bases between. The CDR3 spans 14 residues. The germline V gene encodes CDR1 SEHNR and CDR2 FQNEAQ (reference sequence).

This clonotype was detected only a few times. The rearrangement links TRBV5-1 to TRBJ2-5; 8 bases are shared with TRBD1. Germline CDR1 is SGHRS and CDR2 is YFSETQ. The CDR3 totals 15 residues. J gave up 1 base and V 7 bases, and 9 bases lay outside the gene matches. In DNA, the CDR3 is TGCGCCAGCGTCCTCGGACAGGGAGCCCAAGAGACCCAGTACTTC. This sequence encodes CASVLGQGAQETQYF.

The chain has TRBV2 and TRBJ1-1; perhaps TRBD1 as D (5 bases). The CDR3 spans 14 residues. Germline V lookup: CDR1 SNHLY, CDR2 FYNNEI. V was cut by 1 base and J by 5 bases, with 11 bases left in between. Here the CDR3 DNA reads TGTGCCAGCAGTGAAGGGGGCGCACGGACTGAAGCTTTCTTT. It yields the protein CASSEGGARTEAFF. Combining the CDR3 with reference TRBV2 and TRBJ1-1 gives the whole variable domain EPEVTQTPSHQVTQMGQEVILRCVPISNHLYFYWYRQILGQKVEFLVSFYNNEISEKSEIFDDQFSVERPDGSNFTLKIRSTKLEDSAMYFCASSEGGARTEAFFGQGTRLTVV.

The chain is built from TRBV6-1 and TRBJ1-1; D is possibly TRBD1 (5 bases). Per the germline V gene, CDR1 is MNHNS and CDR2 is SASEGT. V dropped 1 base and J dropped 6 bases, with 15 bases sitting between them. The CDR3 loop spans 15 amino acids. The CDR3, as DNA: TGTGCCAGCAGTGAAGGCGGGGGGTGGGTCGCTGAAGCTTTCTTT. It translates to CASSEGGGWVAEAFF.